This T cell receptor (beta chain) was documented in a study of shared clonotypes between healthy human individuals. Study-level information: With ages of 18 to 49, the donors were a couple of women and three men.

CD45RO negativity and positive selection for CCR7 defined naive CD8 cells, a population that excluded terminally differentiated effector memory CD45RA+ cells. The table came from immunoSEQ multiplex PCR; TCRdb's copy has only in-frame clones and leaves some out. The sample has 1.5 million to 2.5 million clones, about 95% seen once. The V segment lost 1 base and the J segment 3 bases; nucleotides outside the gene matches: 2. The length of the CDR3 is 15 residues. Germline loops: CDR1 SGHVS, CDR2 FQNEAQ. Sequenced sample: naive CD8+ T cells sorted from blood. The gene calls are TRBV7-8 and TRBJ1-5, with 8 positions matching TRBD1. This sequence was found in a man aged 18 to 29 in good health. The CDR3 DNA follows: TGTGCCAGCAGCTTAGGACAGGGGACCAATCAGCCCCAGCATTTT. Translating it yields CASSLGQGTNQPQHF.